This T cell receptor (beta chain) was obtained from a study of beta chain features in type 1 diabetes. Findings and caveats of the study: Equally in patients and controls, PCR might preferentially amplify shorter templates. When VDJ junctions were examined, type 1 diabetes patients showed fewer insertions and more deletions.

Worth noting for this clone: Its antigen remains unknown.

Investigators reverse transcribed all isolated RNA, so they sequenced expressed TCRB transcripts. The assay was immunoSEQ multiplex PCR, and TCRdb's table has in-frame clones only and misses some. The sample records almost 250,000 clones, approximately 14% being singletons. Germline CDR1 and CDR2: SGHAT and FQNNGV. After removal of 6 bases from V and 3 bases from J, the junction contained 11 bases not matched to a gene. The CDR3 loop spans 16 amino acids. Sample: naive CD4+ T cells from blood. The genes are TRBV11-2 and TRBJ2-5, with 9 bases lining up with TRBD2. The source of this sequence is a woman in her thirties or forties in good health. CDR3 nucleotides: TGTGCCAGCAGTCATTATCCTGCGGGGGGGGAAGAGACCCAGTACTTC. Amino acid sequence: CASSHYPAGGEETQYF.